The clone carrying this TCR beta chain was observed many times. The antigen is not known. Time point specified: persistent/refractory GD, antithyroid drugs over 5 years with positive TRAb. PBMC-extracted RNA yielded the TCR library. The patients were enrolled through endocrinology in Xi'an, China. The record originates from a study of regulatory T cells in long-lasting Graves disease. General study results and limits: New patients shared some 970 public clonotypes, fewer than the roughly 2,700 shared by persistent patients.

Assembly of TCR beta libraries relied on iRepertoire HTBI primers together with Arm-PCR of CDR3 regions. Authors' data handling: Segment identification across samples yielded 55 to 65 TRBV and roughly 15 TRBJ segments. In TCRdb, the multiplex PCR reads were re-called with MiXCR into one record per CDR3 protein. In this record, the V and J calls reflect TCRdb's handling and not the investigators' own analysis. The repertoire consists of about 400,000 distinct CDR3 sequences, with less than 25% occurring once and the leading ten covering 20%. The CDR3 spans 13 residues. Trimming took 6 bases from V and 5 from J, leaving 14 bases between them. In germline, CDR1 is DFQATT, CDR2 SNEGSKA (reference sequence).

The sequences come from peripheral blood mononuclear cells (PBMCs), collected when the disease was refractory, from a patient treated with antithyroid drugs. This sequence was found in a female donor with Graves disease. The V call is TRBV20-1, the J call TRBJ2-4; maybe TRBD2 (5 bases). In DNA, the CDR3 is TGCAGTGCCAGCGGCATTAATGAAAACATTCAGTACTTC. Protein sequence: CSASGINENIQYF.